This T cell receptor beta chain is drawn from a study of blood T cell repertoires in COVID-19. The method was immunoSEQ multiplex PCR; TCRdb's version includes in-frame clones alone and lacks a portion of them. This table holds around 240,000 clones, 75% to 90% found once. The V and J ends lost 2 bases and 1 base respectively, with 9 bases between them. The germline CDR1 and CDR2 sequences are MNHEY and SVGEGT. This CDR3 is built from 15 residues. This receptor was identified in a woman in her twenties or thirties who had recovered from COVID-19. The V call is TRBV6-2 or TRBV6-3, the J call TRBJ1-3; D ambiguous. The sequenced sample consisted of peripheral blood. The CDR3 sequence: CASSYRGSSGNTIYF. The CDR3 nucleotides read TGTGCCAGCAGTTACCGAGGGTCTTCTGGAAACACCATATATTTT.